This T cell receptor (beta chain) was identified during a study of STAT5B mutations in CD4+ large granular lymphocyte leukemia. V was clipped by 1 base and J by 9 bases, with 11 bases between them. The length of the CDR3 is 13 residues. The germline gives CDR1 LNHDA, CDR2 SQIVND (reference sequence). Sequencing was performed with immunoSEQ multiplex PCR; in TCRdb, only in-frame clones are kept and a portion is missing. Here the sample spans 20,000 or so clones, roughly 84% being singletons. The V and J genes are TRBV19 and TRBJ2-3; D is uncertain. Material for sequencing was CD4+ T cells from blood buffy coats. This TCR was sampled from a human donor in good health. The CDR3 coding sequence is TGTGCCAGTAGTATAGGATACAGAGGCACGCAGTATTTT. Protein sequence: CASSIGYRGTQYF.